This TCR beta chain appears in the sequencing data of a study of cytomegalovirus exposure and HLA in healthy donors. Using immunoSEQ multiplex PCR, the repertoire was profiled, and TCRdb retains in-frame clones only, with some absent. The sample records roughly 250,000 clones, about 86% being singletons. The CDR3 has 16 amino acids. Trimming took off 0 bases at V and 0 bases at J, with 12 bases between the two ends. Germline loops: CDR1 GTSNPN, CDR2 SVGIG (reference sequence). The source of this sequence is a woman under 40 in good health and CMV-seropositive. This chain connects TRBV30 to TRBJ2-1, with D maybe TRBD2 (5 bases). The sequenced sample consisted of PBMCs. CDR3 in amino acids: CAWSVPDSSSYNEQFF. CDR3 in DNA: TGTGCCTGGAGTGTACCGGACTCGAGCTCCTACAATGAGCAGTTCTTC. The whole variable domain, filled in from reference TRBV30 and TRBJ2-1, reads SQTIHQWPATLVQPVGSPLSLECTVEGTSNPNLYWYRQAAGRGLQLLFYSVGIGQISSEVPQNLSASRPQDRQFILSSKKLLLSDSGFYLCAWSVPDSSSYNEQFFGPGTRLTVL.